A single sample gave rise to the 26 T cell receptor beta chains below, sequenced in a study of T cell responses to AZD1222 COVID-19 vaccine. Sequencing was performed with immunoSEQ multiplex PCR; in TCRdb, only in-frame clones are kept and a portion is missing. Among about 130,000 clones, 75% to 95% were seen once, and the ten largest hold 6.9%. The input for sequencing was peripheral blood, taken on day 0 of AZD1222 vaccination. The receptors originated from an adult in good health.

The chain combines TRBV5-1 with TRBJ2-7; 7 bases line up with TRBD1. The CDR3 is 13 amino acids. Trimming took 4 bases from V and 2 from J; bases not matched to a gene: 3. CDR1 is SGHRS, CDR2 YFSETQ, per germline. The CDR3, as DNA: TGCGCCAGCAGCAGGGGGCATGCCTACGAGCAGTACTTC. Protein: CASSRGHAYEQYF.

This chain connects TRBV19 to TRBJ1-4; possibly TRBD1 for D (6 bases). Germline V lookup: CDR1 LNHDA, CDR2 SQIVND (reference sequence). This CDR3 region has 16 residues. V was cut by 3 bases and J by 7 bases, with 18 bases left in between. The chain's CDR3 is CASSIISRGRREKLFF. The CDR3 nucleotides are TGTGCCAGTAGTATTATTTCACGGGGGCGCCGTGAAAAACTGTTTTTT.

This clone was detected once. The CDR3 nucleotides are TGTGCCTGGAGTGCGACAGGGGGCGGCTACACCTTC. This codes for CAWSATGGGYTF. The chain uses TRBV30 and TRBJ1-2; 10 nucleotides agree with TRBD1. Trimming removed 1 base from V and 8 bases from J; junction bases left unmatched: 1. CDR3 length equals 12 residues. Germline CDR1 and CDR2: GTSNPN and SVGIG (reference sequence).

This chain connects TRBV7-9 to TRBJ2-3, with D possibly TRBD2 on 6 matching bases. V lost 7 bases to trimming and J lost 2 bases, with 13 bases between them. Germline assignment: CDR1 SEHNR and CDR2 FQNEAQ (reference sequence). The CDR3 length is 14 residues. CDR3 bases: TGTGCCAGCACCCCGACTAGAAACACAGATACGCAGTATTTT. Amino acid sequence: CASTPTRNTDTQYF.

The rearrangement uses TRBV28 and TRBJ1-2; possibly TRBD1 for D (6 bases). This CDR3 region has 15 residues. The V and J ends lost 2 bases and 2 bases respectively, with 12 bases between them. Germline V gene lookup returns CDR1 MDHEN and CDR2 SYDVKM. The CDR3 is CASSLHPGQNYGYTF. For the CDR3, the DNA is TGTGCCAGCAGTTTACATCCCGGACAGAACTATGGCTACACCTTC.

This sequence joins TRBV11-2 and TRBJ2-3; TRBD1 matches 7 bases. This CDR3 contains 17 residues. From germline, CDR1 is SGHAT and CDR2 FQNNGV. J was trimmed by 3 bases and V by 3 bases; bases with no gene match: 12. CDR3 in amino acids: CASSFPRDSLPTDTQYF. CDR3 bases: TGTGCCAGCAGCTTCCCCCGGGACAGCTTGCCTACAGATACGCAGTATTTT. Filled out from reference TRBV11-2 and TRBJ2-3, the complete variable domain reads EAGVAQSPRYKIIEKRQSVAFWCNPISGHATLYWYQQILGQGPKLLIQFQNNGVVDDSQLPKDRFSAERLKGVDSTLKIQPAKLEDSAVYLCASSFPRDSLPTDTQYFGPGTRLTVL.

The CDR3 DNA is TGTGCCAGCAGCCCAGCAGCCGGGAGCTACGAGCAGTACTTC. Protein sequence: CASSPAAGSYEQYF. The chain links TRBV7-6 to TRBJ2-7; a possible D gene is TRBD2 (6 bases). The ends were cut back, 5 bases at V and 3 bases at J, with 14 bases in the middle. The CDR3 has 14 residues. Germline values: CDR1 SGHVS, CDR2 FNYEAQ.

The rearrangement uses TRBV6-5 and TRBJ1-1; a weak D match, TRBD1 (6 bases). The CDR3 runs 12 residues. V was trimmed by 10 bases and J by 1 base, leaving 10 bases between them. Per the germline V gene, CDR1 is MNHEY and CDR2 is SVGAGI. CDR3 DNA sequence: TGTGCCATCGGGACACAGAACACTGAAGCTTTCTTT. Translating gives CAIGTQNTEAFF.

In its sample, this clone was seen once. The chain employs TRBV18 and TRBJ1-1; D remains ambiguous. The CDR3 totals 16 residues. The ends were cut back, 4 bases at V and 5 bases at J, with 20 bases in the middle. The germline gives CDR1 KGHSH, CDR2 LQKENI. The CDR3 sequence is CASSLISGDGRTEAFF. The CDR3 DNA is TGTGCCAGCTCACTAATTTCTGGGGATGGGCGGACTGAAGCTTTCTTT.

This clone was detected once. This chain connects TRBV4-3 to TRBJ1-3; D ambiguous. Germline V gene sequence: CDR1 LGHNA, CDR2 YSLEER. This CDR3 comprises 17 residues. Deletions cut 0 bases from V and 0 bases from J, with 12 bases between. The DNA for the CDR3 is TGCGCCAGCAGCCAAGAGATGAGTGGCTTCTCTGGAAACACCATATATTTT. It codes for CASSQEMSGFSGNTIYF.

The V gene is TRBV2, the J gene TRBJ1-1; no definite D call. The CDR3 extends over 13 amino acids. Germline values: CDR1 SNHLY, CDR2 FYNNEI. The V end was cut by 8 bases, the J end by 1 base, with 11 bases between. The CDR3 protein is CASLKDGNTEAFF. CDR3 bases: TGTGCCAGCCTCAAGGACGGGAACACTGAAGCTTTCTTT.

The rearrangement uses TRBV5-1 and TRBJ2-6; D not certain. The CDR3 consists of 17 residues. The V and J ends lost 0 bases and 1 base respectively, with 11 bases between them. Germline V lookup: CDR1 SGHRS, CDR2 YFSETQ. CDR3 protein: CASSLATVISGANVLTF. The CDR3 DNA sequence: TGCGCCAGCAGCTTGGCCACGGTGATTTCTGGGGCCAACGTCCTGACTTTC.

This rearrangement joins TRBV6-6 to TRBJ2-1, with D possibly TRBD1 on 6 matching bases. There are 13 residues in the CDR3. Germline-derived CDR1 and CDR2 are MNHNY and SVGAGI (reference sequence). Trimming stripped 6 bases from V and 8 bases from J, with 14 bases between. This chain's CDR3 is CASSHQGFDEQFF. CDR3 nucleotides: TGTGCCAGCAGCCACCAGGGGTTCGATGAGCAGTTCTTC.

The chain links TRBV2 to TRBJ2-5; TRBD2 matches 7 bases. This CDR3 region has 12 residues. Germline V CDR1 and CDR2: SNHLY, FYNNEI. J was trimmed by 5 bases and V by 6 bases; bases with no gene match: 3. In DNA form, the CDR3 reads TGTGCCAGCAGAGTCGGGGGGGAGACCCAGTACTTC. Translation: CASRVGGETQYF.

This clone was counted once. Other DNA sequences in the same sample also yield this CDR3. The chain uses TRBV24-1 and TRBJ1-1; no clear D. Germline lookup yields CDR1 KGHDR and CDR2 SFDVKD. V was clipped by 3 bases and J by 5 bases, with 6 bases between them. The CDR3 is 12 residues long. For the CDR3, the DNA is TGTGCCACCAGTGATCGGGGAACTGAAGCTTTCTTT. Translating it yields CATSDRGTEAFF.

The chain combines TRBV6-5 with TRBJ1-2; D is unclear. CDR3 size: 15 residues. V was cut by 0 bases and J by 5 bases, with 13 bases left in between. Germline-derived CDR1 and CDR2 are MNHEY and SVGAGI. CDR3 bases: TGTGCCAGCAGTTACTCCGGGGTTGTAGGGTATGGCTACACCTTC. Protein sequence: CASSYSGVVGYGYTF.

The V and J genes are TRBV13 and TRBJ2-1, with 9 bases fitting TRBD2. This CDR3 spans 16 amino acids. CDR1 and CDR2 (germline): PRHDT, FYEKMQ (reference sequence). Trimming at V came to 5 bases and at J to 0 bases, leaving 5 bases not matched to a gene. For the CDR3, the DNA is TGTGCCAGCAGCCTCAGCGGGGGGCGCTCCTACAATGAGCAGTTCTTC. Translating gives CASSLSGGRSYNEQFF.

The chain has TRBV29-1 and TRBJ2-1; 10 nucleotides align to TRBD2. CDR1 is SQVTM and CDR2 is ANQGSEA in the germline V gene. With V trimmed by 7 bases and J by 6 bases, 9 bases remained unmatched. The CDR3 consists of 14 residues. The DNA for the CDR3 is TGCAGCGCCGTAGAAGCGGGGGGGCCCAATGAGCAGTTCTTC. This sequence encodes CSAVEAGGPNEQFF.

The gene calls are TRBV11-2 and TRBJ2-1, with unresolved D. Deletions cut 5 bases from V and 8 bases from J, with 7 bases between. The CDR3 contains 11 residues. Germline-derived CDR1 and CDR2 are SGHAT and FQNNGV. CDR3 in amino acids: CASSRMHEQFF. CDR3 nucleotides: TGTGCCAGCAGCAGAATGCATGAGCAGTTCTTC.

This chain connects TRBV30 to TRBJ1-2, with TRBD1 matching 10 bases. This CDR3 has 11 amino acids. V gave up 7 bases and J gave up 8 bases; unmatched junction bases: 4. CDR1 GTSNPN and CDR2 SVGIG come from the germline V gene (reference sequence). CDR3 region: CASPTGGGYTF. The CDR3 DNA is TGTGCCTCCCCGACAGGGGGCGGCTACACCTTC.

This chain links TRBV10-3 with TRBJ1-3; 7 bases are shared with TRBD1. J was trimmed by 3 bases and V by 2 bases; bases with no gene match: 4. The V gene's germline CDR1 is ENHRY and CDR2 SYGVKD. The CDR3 runs 15 residues. CDR3: CAISEDRALGNTIYF. As DNA, the CDR3 is TGTGCCATCAGTGAGGACAGGGCTCTTGGAAACACCATATATTTT.

This clone has just one count. The chain combines TRBV11-1 with TRBJ1-1; perhaps TRBD1 as D (5 bases). From germline, CDR1 is SGHAT and CDR2 FQDESV (reference sequence). With 5 bases removed from V and 0 bases from J, the gap between germline ends came to 13 bases. This CDR3 comprises 15 residues. The CDR3 coding sequence is TGTGCCAGCAGCCTCTGGGGCGCCATGAACACTGAAGCTTTCTTT. Amino acids: CASSLWGAMNTEAFF.

The chain combines TRBV21-1 with TRBJ1-5. TRBV21-1 is a recognized pseudogene. This CDR3 has 17 amino acids. DNA of the CDR3: TGTGCCAGCAGCAAAGCGCTCCGGGGTGGAAGCAATCAGCCCCAGCATTTT. Translated, it gives CASSKALRGGSNQPQHF.

V is TRBV6-5 and J is TRBJ2-2; no firm D call. Germline lookup yields CDR1 MNHEY and CDR2 SVGAGI. This CDR3 is 13 amino acids long. The V and J ends lost 2 bases and 0 bases respectively, with 1 base between them. The CDR3 DNA sequence: TGTGCCAGCAGTTACACGAACACCGGGGAGCTGTTTTTT. Translating it yields CASSYTNTGELFF.

DNA of the CDR3: TGTGCCAGTAGTCTGACAGGGGTTAACTATGGCTACACCTTC. Protein product: CASSLTGVNYGYTF. The rearrangement uses TRBV19 and TRBJ1-2; 8 nucleotides agree with TRBD1. The CDR3 length is 14 residues. Germline assignment: CDR1 LNHDA and CDR2 SQIVND (reference sequence). Germline trimming cut 5 bases from V and 1 base from J; bases unmatched to any gene: 3.

The chain recombines TRBV27 with TRBJ1-2; maybe TRBD1 (6 bases). The CDR3 is 13 amino acids. Looked up from germline, CDR1 is MNHEY and CDR2 is SMNVEV (reference sequence). The ends were cut back, 8 bases at V and 2 bases at J, with 12 bases in the middle. The CDR3 spells CASRGGANYGYTF. CDR3 in DNA: TGTGCCAGCCGCGGGGGGGCGAACTATGGCTACACCTTC.